This T cell receptor (beta chain) was documented in a study of T cells after yellow fever vaccination. In the study overall: Preparation used SMART-Seq v4 Ultra Low Input for the low-cell-number fractions.

TCRdb passed the 5' RACE reads through MiXCR, listing each CDR3 protein once. The sample records around 300,000 distinct CDR3 sequences, roughly 4.3% being singletons. This CDR3 region has 15 residues. V shed 5 bases and J shed 2 bases, with 14 bases lying between them. CDR1 SGHTA and CDR2 FQGNSA come from the germline V gene. The sample holds many counts of this clonotype. Its antigen is undetermined. Points from the study as a whole: Subsequent to the booster, the majority of primary-vaccination clones reappeared (around 95% CD4, more than 70% CD8). Abundant clonotypes from the bulk population could contaminate FACS-sorted repertoires.

The chain has TRBV7-2 and TRBJ2-3; D is possibly TRBD1 or TRBD2 (5 bases each). The material was PBMCs, obtained 5 days after the yellow fever booster vaccination. This TCR came from a man younger than 35 who received the YFV17D yellow fever vaccine. This CDR3 reads CASSLGPTPTDTQYF. CDR3 DNA: TGTGCCAGCAGCCTGGGACCGACCCCCACAGATACGCAGTATTTT.